The rows below give T cell receptor beta chains drawn from one sample of a study of blood T cell repertoires in COVID-19. Here immunoSEQ multiplex PCR was the method, and the copy in TCRdb shows in-frame clones only, minus some. The profile shows over 200,000 clones, roughly 84% of them singletons. Sequencing used peripheral blood. The receptor source for this set is an elderly woman with active or convalescent COVID-19. Both conserved end residues are part of each CDR3. The D gene is left open where the match is weak. The size field is filled for only some rows; it gives once, few, many or a size class.

TRBJ2-5	NA	TRBV6-5	TRBD2	TGTGCCAGCACACGGGGGGGGCCGGAGACCCAGTACTTC	CASTRGGPETQYF
TRBJ1-2	NA	TRBV19	TRBD1	TGTGCCAGTAGGGCGGGACAGGGACTTTCCGGCTACACCTTC	CASRAGQGLSGYTF
TRBJ2-7	NA	TRBV27	TRBD1	TGTGCCAGCAGTCGGACAGGTGGCTCCTACGAGCAGTACTTC	CASSRTGGSYEQYF
TRBJ2-1	NA	TRBV28	TRBD2	TGTGCCAGCACGCCCGGCGGGGGGACTGAGCAGTTCTTC	CASTPGGGTEQFF
TRBJ2-7	NA	TRBV15	NA	TGTGCCACCAGCAGAGATCCCGGGGGCTACGAGCAGTACTTC	CATSRDPGGYEQYF
TRBJ1-5	NA	TRBV6-5	NA	TGTGCCAGCAGCCGGGAGTACGGTCAGCCCCAGCATTTT	CASSREYGQPQHF
TRBJ2-7	few	TRBV5-5	NA	TGTGCCAGCAGCACAACAGGGAACGGACCCTCCTACGAGCAGTACTTC	CASSTTGNGPSYEQYF
TRBJ2-7	once	TRBV11-3	TRBD1	TGTGCCAGCAGCTCCAACCTCGGACAGGGGGCTCCCTACGAGCAGTACTTC	CASSSNLGQGAPYEQYF
TRBJ2-3	NA	TRBV19	TRBD1	TGTGCCAGCCGGACAGGGAAGACAGATACGCAGTATTTT	CASRTGKTDTQYF
TRBJ2-7	once	TRBV5-1	TRBD1	TGCGCCAGCAGCTTTGGACAGGGGGCTGACGAGCAGTACTTC	CASSFGQGADEQYF
TRBJ1-4	NA	TRBV5-1	TRBD1	TGCGCCAGCAGCTTGACCCCGGGACAGGAAGAAAAACTGTTTTTT	CASSLTPGQEEKLFF
TRBJ1-5	NA	TRBV4-2	TRBD1	TGTGCCAGCAGCCCTACAGGGGGCTATCAGCCCCAGCATTTT	CASSPTGGYQPQHF
TRBJ2-7	NA	TRBV28	NA	TGTGCCAGCGTAGGACAGCCCTACGAGCAGTACTTC	CASVGQPYEQYF
TRBJ2-2	few	TRBV7-2	TRBD2	TGTGCCAGCAGCTTTGTGACTAGCGGGACCCTACGAGGGACCGGGGAGCTGTTTTTT	CASSFVTSGTLRGTGELFF
TRBJ1-5	NA	TRBV6-2/TRBV6-3	NA	TGTGCCAGCAGTCTCACAGGACCTTATCAGCCCCAGCATTTT	CASSLTGPYQPQHF
TRBJ1-2	NA	TRBV15	NA	TGTGCCACCAGCAGAGATCGGGGGGGCTATGGCTACACCTTC	CATSRDRGGYGYTF
TRBJ1-1	NA	TRBV29-1	NA	TGCAGCGTTGTAGCGCGAACGGTGAACACTGAAGCTTTCTTT	CSVVARTVNTEAFF
TRBJ1-2	NA	TRBV6-6	TRBD1	TGTGCCAGCAGCGACAGGGGATATTTGGGCTACACCTTC	CASSDRGYLGYTF
TRBJ2-6	NA	TRBV4-2	NA	TGTGCCAGCAGCCAAGATATCGGGTCTGGGGCCAACGTCCTGACTTTC	CASSQDIGSGANVLTF
TRBJ1-4	NA	TRBV27	NA	TGTGCCAGCAGTTCCAGGGTAACTAATGAAAAACTGTTTTTT	CASSSRVTNEKLFF
TRBJ2-3	NA	TRBV5-1	NA	TGCGCCAGCCAACGGGGAGGTAGCACAGATACGCAGTATTTT	CASQRGGSTDTQYF
TRBJ1-5	NA	TRBV6-2/TRBV6-3	TRBD1	TGTGCCAGCAGTGGACAGGGTTGGGCGGATCAGCCCCAGCATTTT	CASSGQGWADQPQHF
TRBJ2-5	NA	TRBV28	NA	TGTGCCAGCCTTGGCCCTGGACAGGGAGGGGAGACCCAGTACTTC	CASLGPGQGGETQYF
TRBJ2-5	NA	TRBV7-2	TRBD2	TGTGCCAGCAGCCCAGGACTAGCCGGAGAGACCCAGTACTTC	CASSPGLAGETQYF
TRBJ2-5	NA	TRBV7-5	NA	TGTGCCAGAAGCTTAGGTCTCGGGACAGCCGAAGAGACCCAGTACTTC	CARSLGLGTAEETQYF
TRBJ2-1	NA	TRBV7-3	NA	TGTGCCAGCAGCCTACAGGCGACCCTCTACAATGAGCAGTTCTTC	CASSLQATLYNEQFF
TRBJ2-7	NA	TRBV6-5	TRBD1	TGTGCCAGCAGTCGGACAGGGGTTTCCTACGAGCAGTACTTC	CASSRTGVSYEQYF
TRBJ2-7	NA	TRBV19	TRBD1	TGTGCCAGTAGTCGCGGGACAGGGCCCTACGAGCAGTACTTC	CASSRGTGPYEQYF
TRBJ2-7	NA	TRBV10-3	NA	TGTGCCATCAGTGAGTCGAAAGGACAGTCTTACGAGCAGTACTTC	CAISESKGQSYEQYF
TRBJ2-7	NA	TRBV18	TRBD1	TGTGCCAGCTCACCGTTCGGCGGACAGGGAGTGGACGAGCAGTACTTC	CASSPFGGQGVDEQYF
TRBJ1-5	NA	TRBV19	NA	TGTGCCAGTCAACAGGTCCTTAGGGGCAATCAGCCCCAGCATTTT	CASQQVLRGNQPQHF
TRBJ2-1	NA	TRBV19	NA	TGTGCCAGTAGTATAGCGGTCCTCAACCGCGGGGATGAGCAGTTCTTC	CASSIAVLNRGDEQFF
TRBJ2-4	NA	TRBV19	TRBD1	TGTGCCACCGGGGACAGGGGGCGGAACATTCAGTACTTC	CATGDRGRNIQYF
TRBJ1-2	NA	TRBV6-2/TRBV6-3	NA	TGTGCCAGCAGTACGCCACAGGGTTCGAACTATGGCTACACCTTC	CASSTPQGSNYGYTF
TRBJ1-2	NA	TRBV5-1	NA	TGCGCCAGCAGCAGCGCCCGAGGAGGCTACACCTTC	CASSSARGGYTF
TRBJ2-5	NA	TRBV9	NA	TGTGCCAGCAGTTTCGGGGTCTCACAAGAGACCCAGTACTTC	CASSFGVSQETQYF
TRBJ1-2	NA	TRBV6-6	NA	TGTGCCAGCAGTTACTCGTCCCCTCAGTATGGCTACACCTTC	CASSYSSPQYGYTF
TRBJ1-1	NA	TRBV7-3	NA	TGTGCCAGCAGCTTCGCTGGCTCAGGGTTTAGTGAAGCTTTCTTT	CASSFAGSGFSEAFF
TRBJ1-5	NA	TRBV7-2	NA	TGTGCCAGCAGCCTACAGGGACGGGAGGGAAGCAATCAGCCCCAGCATTTT	CASSLQGREGSNQPQHF
TRBJ2-5	NA	TRBV5-4	TRBD1	TGTGCCAGCAGCCGGGACAGGGGTGGCCAAGAGACCCAGTACTTC	CASSRDRGGQETQYF
TRBJ2-2	NA	TRBV6-2/TRBV6-3	TRBD2	TGTGCCAGCAGTTACTCACGCGGGGGGAACACCGGGGAGCTGTTTTTT	CASSYSRGGNTGELFF
TRBJ1-2	NA	TRBV6-5	TRBD1	TGTGCCAGCGGAGAAAGGGGCAGGGGGCGAGATGGCTACACCTTC	CASGERGRGRDGYTF
TRBJ2-3	NA	TRBV5-1	TRBD2	TGCGCCAGCAGCTTAGCGACTAGCGGAGGGAGCCCAGATACGCAGTATTTT	CASSLATSGGSPDTQYF
TRBJ2-1	NA	TRBV6-1	TRBD2	TGTGCCAGCAGTGAAGGGCTCGTTGCGGGAGGCAGCTACAATGAGCAGTTCTTC	CASSEGLVAGGSYNEQFF
TRBJ2-1	once	TRBV6-5	NA	TGTGCCAGCAGTTGGATGGGGGCGGACTACAATGAGCAGTTCTTC	CASSWMGADYNEQFF
TRBJ1-4	NA	TRBV4-1	TRBD1	TGCGCCAGCAGCCAGGGGGACAGTCAAAAACTGTTTTTT	CASSQGDSQKLFF
TRBJ2-1	NA	TRBV11-1	TRBD2	TGTGCCAGCAGCCCTAGCGGGGGGGCCCGTAATGAGCAGTTCTTC	CASSPSGGARNEQFF
TRBJ2-7	NA	TRBV11-3	NA	TGTGCCAGCAGCTTAGAACATACCCTCTCCTACGAGCAGTACTTC	CASSLEHTLSYEQYF
TRBJ2-5	once	TRBV7-7	TRBD1	TGTGCTAGCAGCTTACAGGGGGCCTTGGGAGAGACCCAGTACTTC	CASSLQGALGETQYF
TRBJ2-7	NA	TRBV27	TRBD1	TGTGCCAGCAGCCGGGACAGGGGCTTCTACGAGCAGTACTTC	CASSRDRGFYEQYF
TRBJ1-1	NA	TRBV15	NA	TGTGCCACCAGCACACAGAGACAGTATTCTAAGAACACTGAAGCTTTCTTT	CATSTQRQYSKNTEAFF
TRBJ2-1	NA	TRBV7-2	TRBD2	TGTGCCAGCAGCCCCTTCGGGAGGGCCTTGGGCAATGAGCAGTTCTTC	CASSPFGRALGNEQFF
TRBJ1-6	few	TRBV7-6	NA	TGTGCCAGCAGCTGGGGTGGCGCGGGGAATTCACCCCTCCACTTT	CASSWGGAGNSPLHF
TRBJ2-1	NA	TRBV9	NA	TGTGCCAGCAGCGTGAGCTCTCAAAACAATGAGCAGTTCTTC	CASSVSSQNNEQFF